This TCR beta chain derives from a study of T cells in Graves' hyperthyroidism and ophthalmopathy. Under 3 months was the duration of disease in ophthalmopathy patients, who also had a Clinical Activity Score of at least 3 and a NOSPECS grade of at least 4. Uncontrolled infection, other autoimmune disease, pregnancy or lactation barred patients from enrollment. Used for diagnoses were clinical symptoms, serum thyroxine and TRAb, thyroid ultrasound and orbital computed tomography. Study-level results: Most thyroid clonotypes with frequency above 0.001 were detected in blood.

As for this clonotype: Its specificity is not known.

Amplified regions were TCR beta CDR3 sequences from RNA transcripts. The TCR CDR3 first-round RT-PCR relied on the HTBI primer set. TCRdb used MiXCR to reprocess the multiplex PCR reads, holding one entry per CDR3 protein. The table records 330,000 or so distinct CDR3 sequences, roughly 20% of them present only once. Trimming shortened V by 2 bases and J by 6 bases, and 11 bases separated the two germline ends. In germline, CDR1 is MNHEY, CDR2 SVGAGI. The CDR3 totals 13 residues. Material: blood. This receptor was obtained from a man aged 50 to 59 with Graves' ophthalmopathy. The rearrangement uses TRBV6-5 and TRBJ2-7; D is uncertain. CDR3 DNA: TGTGCCAGCAGTTACGTCCGCAGTGCCGAGCAGTACTTC. This translates into CASSYVRSAEQYF.